This is a list of T cell receptor beta chains from one sample in a study of T cells after posttransplantation cyclophosphamide. The table came from immunoSEQ multiplex PCR; TCRdb's copy has only in-frame clones and leaves some out. Listed for the sample are roughly 7,700 clones, none seen a single time. The sample in question was PBMCs, obtained about 14 weeks after allogeneic stem cell transplant with posttransplant cyclophosphamide. The origin of the receptors is a female patient between 55 and 75 years old who received an allogeneic stem cell transplant from an unrelated donor, was CMV-positive, and had acute GVHD only. Some T cells may be provided by the graft donor. CDR3s include the opening cysteine and the closing phenylalanine or tryptophan. Each record gives: J gene, clone size, V gene, D gene, CDR3 protein, CDR3 DNA. A D gene is named only where the DNA matches it firmly. A clone size is listed for some rows: how often the clone was seen (once, few, many), or a class if it is expanded.

J gene: TRBJ2-1; clone size: many; V gene: TRBV5-1; D gene: -; CDR3 protein: CASSSRWSYNEQFF; CDR3 DNA: TGCGCCAGCAGCTCCAGATGGTCCTACAATGAGCAGTTCTTC
J gene: TRBJ2-2; clone size: medium-sized; V gene: TRBV5-1; D gene: TRBD1; CDR3 protein: CASSPGQVNTGELFF; CDR3 DNA: TGCGCCAGCAGCCCGGGACAGGTGAACACCGGGGAGCTGTTTTTT
J gene: TRBJ2-4; clone size: many; V gene: TRBV12-3/TRBV12-4; D gene: -; CDR3 protein: CASSLGSQGRDIQYF; CDR3 DNA: TGTGCCAGCAGTTTAGGGTCCCAGGGCAGGGACATTCAGTACTTC
J gene: TRBJ2-1; clone size: medium-sized; V gene: TRBV5-4; D gene: -; CDR3 protein: CASSRPLQGFYNEQFF; CDR3 DNA: TGTGCCAGCAGCAGACCACTACAGGGATTCTACAATGAGCAGTTCTTC
J gene: TRBJ2-1; clone size: many; V gene: TRBV24-1; D gene: -; CDR3 protein: CATSDLRGDNEQFF; CDR3 DNA: TGTGCCACCAGTGATTTGCGCGGAGACAATGAGCAGTTCTTC
J gene: TRBJ2-2; clone size: many; V gene: TRBV5-1; D gene: -; CDR3 protein: CASSLDLPGGASGELFF; CDR3 DNA: TGCGCCAGCAGCTTGGACCTTCCTGGGGGGGCCTCCGGGGAGCTGTTTTTT
J gene: TRBJ2-7; clone size: many; V gene: TRBV7-9; D gene: TRBD1; CDR3 protein: CACGGTGGSYEQYF; CDR3 DNA: TGTGCCTGCGGCGGGACAGGGGGCTCCTACGAGCAGTACTTC
J gene: TRBJ1-2; clone size: many; V gene: TRBV4-2; D gene: TRBD1; CDR3 protein: CASSQEKGTGNGYTF; CDR3 DNA: TGTGCCAGCAGCCAAGAAAAGGGGACAGGGAATGGCTACACCTTC
J gene: TRBJ2-3; clone size: few; V gene: TRBV11-2; D gene: TRBD2; CDR3 protein: CASTPRGSGGTDTQYF; CDR3 DNA: TGTGCCAGCACTCCCCGGGGTAGCGGGGGTACAGATACGCAGTATTTT
J gene: TRBJ2-2; clone size: many; V gene: TRBV19; D gene: -; CDR3 protein: CASSIGPLIAGELFF; CDR3 DNA: TGTGCCAGTAGTATAGGGCCGCTGATCGCCGGGGAGCTGTTTTTT
J gene: TRBJ2-5; clone size: many; V gene: TRBV4-2; D gene: -; CDR3 protein: CASSLALRGEETQYF; CDR3 DNA: TGTGCCAGCAGCCTCGCGCTAAGGGGAGAAGAGACCCAGTACTTC
J gene: TRBJ2-1; clone size: many; V gene: TRBV24-1; D gene: TRBD2; CDR3 protein: CATPRRGTSGVYNEQFF; CDR3 DNA: TGTGCCACCCCCCGGCGGGGAACTAGCGGGGTCTACAATGAGCAGTTCTTC
J gene: TRBJ1-2; clone size: many; V gene: TRBV19; D gene: -; CDR3 protein: CASSALAGGHGYTF; CDR3 DNA: TGTGCCAGTAGTGCCCTCGCGGGGGGCCATGGCTACACCTTC
J gene: TRBJ1-5; clone size: medium-sized; V gene: TRBV19; D gene: -; CDR3 protein: CASSLRAAFSNQPQHF; CDR3 DNA: TGTGCCAGTAGTTTGCGGGCCGCGTTTAGCAATCAGCCCCAGCATTTT
J gene: TRBJ2-7; clone size: few; V gene: TRBV7-6; D gene: -; CDR3 protein: CASSAVLGDEQYF; CDR3 DNA: TGTGCCAGCAGCGCTGTGTTAGGGGACGAGCAGTACTTC
J gene: TRBJ1-4; clone size: many; V gene: TRBV18; D gene: TRBD1; CDR3 protein: CASSPGQGVEKLFF; CDR3 DNA: TGTGCCAGCTCACCCGGACAGGGGGTTGAAAAACTGTTTTTT
J gene: TRBJ1-1; clone size: many; V gene: TRBV6-6; D gene: -; CDR3 protein: CASSVGNTEAFF; CDR3 DNA: TGTGCCAGCAGTGTCGGGAACACTGAAGCTTTCTTT
J gene: TRBJ2-1; clone size: many; V gene: TRBV24-1; D gene: TRBD2; CDR3 protein: CATSDAGLAPNEQFF; CDR3 DNA: TGTGCCACCAGTGATGCCGGACTAGCCCCCAATGAGCAGTTCTTC
J gene: TRBJ1-2; clone size: many; V gene: TRBV7-9; D gene: -; CDR3 protein: CASSLGRFGQGYGYTF; CDR3 DNA: TGTGCCAGCAGCTTAGGGAGGTTTGGGCAGGGGTATGGCTACACCTTC
J gene: TRBJ2-4; clone size: many; V gene: TRBV19; D gene: TRBD1; CDR3 protein: CASSTPRDRGHGGNIQYF; CDR3 DNA: TGTGCCAGTAGTACCCCCCGGGACAGGGGCCACGGGGGAAACATTCAGTACTTC
J gene: TRBJ1-3; clone size: many; V gene: TRBV7-9; D gene: TRBD1; CDR3 protein: CASRGQSSGNTIYF; CDR3 DNA: TGTGCCAGCAGGGGACAGAGCTCTGGAAACACCATATATTTT
J gene: TRBJ1-1; clone size: many; V gene: TRBV6-5; D gene: -; CDR3 protein: CASSYRKTGMNTEAFF; CDR3 DNA: TGTGCCAGCAGTTACCGGAAGACAGGTATGAACACTGAAGCTTTCTTT
J gene: TRBJ2-7; clone size: many; V gene: TRBV10-1; D gene: -; CDR3 protein: CASSRGATYEQYF; CDR3 DNA: TGCGCCAGCTCCCGGGGGGCCACCTACGAGCAGTACTTC
J gene: TRBJ2-3; clone size: many; V gene: TRBV11-3; D gene: -; CDR3 protein: CASSLEDQGSDTQYF; CDR3 DNA: TGTGCCAGCAGCTTAGAAGACCAGGGGTCAGATACGCAGTATTTT
J gene: TRBJ1-2; clone size: -; V gene: TRBV27; D gene: TRBD1; CDR3 protein: CASSLSHRGPGYTF; CDR3 DNA: TGTGCCAGCAGTTTGAGTCACAGGGGGCCCGGCTACACCTTC
J gene: TRBJ2-7; clone size: many; V gene: TRBV6-5; D gene: TRBD2; CDR3 protein: CASSYRAAGGAEQYF; CDR3 DNA: TGTGCCAGCAGTTACCGCGCCGCGGGGGGGGCCGAGCAGTACTTC